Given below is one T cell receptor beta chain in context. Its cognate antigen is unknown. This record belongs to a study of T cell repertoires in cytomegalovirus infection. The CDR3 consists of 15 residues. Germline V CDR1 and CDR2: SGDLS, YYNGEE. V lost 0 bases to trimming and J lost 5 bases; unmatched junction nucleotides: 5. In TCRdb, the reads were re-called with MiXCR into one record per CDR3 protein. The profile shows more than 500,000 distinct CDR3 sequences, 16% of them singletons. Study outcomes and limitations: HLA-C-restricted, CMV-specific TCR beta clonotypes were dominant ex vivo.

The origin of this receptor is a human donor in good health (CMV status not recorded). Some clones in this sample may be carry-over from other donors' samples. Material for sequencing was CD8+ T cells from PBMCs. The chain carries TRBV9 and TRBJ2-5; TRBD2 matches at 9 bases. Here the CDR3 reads CASSVESGGPETQYF. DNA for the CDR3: TGTGCCAGCAGCGTAGAGAGCGGGGGGCCGGAGACCCAGTACTTC.